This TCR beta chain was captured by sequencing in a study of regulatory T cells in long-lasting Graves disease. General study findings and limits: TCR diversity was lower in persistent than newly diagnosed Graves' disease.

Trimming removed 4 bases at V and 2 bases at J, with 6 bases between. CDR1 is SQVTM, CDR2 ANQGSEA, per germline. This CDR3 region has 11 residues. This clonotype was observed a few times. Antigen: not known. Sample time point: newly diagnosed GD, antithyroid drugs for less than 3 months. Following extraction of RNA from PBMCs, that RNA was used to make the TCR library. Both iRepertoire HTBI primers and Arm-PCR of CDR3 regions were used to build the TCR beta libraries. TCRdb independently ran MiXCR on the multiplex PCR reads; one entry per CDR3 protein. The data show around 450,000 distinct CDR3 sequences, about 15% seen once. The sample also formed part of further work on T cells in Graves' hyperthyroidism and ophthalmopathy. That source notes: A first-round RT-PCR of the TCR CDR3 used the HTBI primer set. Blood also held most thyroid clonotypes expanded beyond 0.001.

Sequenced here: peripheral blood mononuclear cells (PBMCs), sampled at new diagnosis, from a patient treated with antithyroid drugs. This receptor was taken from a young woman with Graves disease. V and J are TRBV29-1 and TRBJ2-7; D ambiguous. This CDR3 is CSVVTAYEQYF. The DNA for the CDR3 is TGCAGCGTTGTGACCGCCTACGAGCAGTACTTC.